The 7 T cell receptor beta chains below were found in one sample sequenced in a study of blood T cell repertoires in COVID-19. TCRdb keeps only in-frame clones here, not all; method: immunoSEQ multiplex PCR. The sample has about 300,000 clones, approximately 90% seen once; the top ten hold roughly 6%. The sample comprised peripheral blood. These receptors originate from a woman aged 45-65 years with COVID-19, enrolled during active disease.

CDR3 residues: CASSSRNRGRGGNEQFF. CDR3 bases: TGCGCCAGCAGCTCCCGAAACCGCGGGCGGGGGGGCAATGAGCAGTTCTTC. The chain couples TRBV5-1 to TRBJ2-1; 9 bases match TRBD2. With V trimmed by 3 bases and J by 6 bases, 13 bases remained unmatched. CDR3 size: 17 residues. Germline V gives CDR1 SGHRS, CDR2 YFSETQ. Combining the CDR3 with reference TRBV5-1 and TRBJ2-1 gives the whole variable domain KAGVTQTPRYLIKTRGQQVTLSCSPISGHRSVSWYQQTPGQGLQFLFEYFSETQRNKGNFPGRFSGRQFSNSRSEMNVSTLELGDSALYLCASSSRNRGRGGNEQFFGPGTRLTVL.

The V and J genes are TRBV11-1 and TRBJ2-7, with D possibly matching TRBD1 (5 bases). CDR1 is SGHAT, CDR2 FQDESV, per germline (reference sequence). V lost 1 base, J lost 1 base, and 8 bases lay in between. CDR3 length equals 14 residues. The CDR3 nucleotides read TGTGCCAGCAGCTTAGTTGGGGCTTCCTACGAGCAGTACTTC. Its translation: CASSLVGASYEQYF.

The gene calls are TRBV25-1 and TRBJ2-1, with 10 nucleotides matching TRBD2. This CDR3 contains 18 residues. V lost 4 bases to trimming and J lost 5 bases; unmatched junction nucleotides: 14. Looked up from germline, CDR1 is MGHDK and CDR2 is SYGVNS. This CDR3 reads CASSVPSGSSGVDNEQFF. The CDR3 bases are TGTGCCAGCAGTGTTCCTAGCGGGAGCTCCGGTGTGGACAATGAGCAGTTCTTC.

CDR3 in DNA: TGTGCCAGCTCCGACTCCGCTAACGGAGAGACCCAGTACTTC. Translation gives CASSDSANGETQYF. The chain is built from TRBV18 and TRBJ2-5, with D unclear. The germline gives CDR1 KGHSH, CDR2 LQKENI. The CDR3 covers 14 residues. The V and J ends lost 6 bases and 4 bases respectively, with 15 bases between them.

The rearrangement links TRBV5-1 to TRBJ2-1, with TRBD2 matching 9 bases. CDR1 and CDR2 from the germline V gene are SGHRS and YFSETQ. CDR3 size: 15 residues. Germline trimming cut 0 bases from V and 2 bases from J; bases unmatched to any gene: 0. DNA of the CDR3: TGCGCCAGCAGCTTGGGGACTAGCGCCTACAATGAGCAGTTCTTC. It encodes CASSLGTSAYNEQFF.

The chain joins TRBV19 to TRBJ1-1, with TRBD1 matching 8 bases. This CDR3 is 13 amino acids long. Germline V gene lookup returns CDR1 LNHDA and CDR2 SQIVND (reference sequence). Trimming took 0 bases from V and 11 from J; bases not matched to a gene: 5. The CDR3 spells CASSIEGDRRAFF. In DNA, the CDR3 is TGTGCCAGTAGTATAGAAGGGGACAGGAGGGCTTTCTTT.

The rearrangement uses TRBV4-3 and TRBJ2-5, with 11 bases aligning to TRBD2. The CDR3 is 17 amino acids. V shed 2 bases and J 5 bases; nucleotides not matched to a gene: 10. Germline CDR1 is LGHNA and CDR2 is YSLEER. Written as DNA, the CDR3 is TGCGCCAGCAGCCAAAGGAGAATTAGCGGGAGGGCCGAGACCCAGTACTTC. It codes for CASSQRRISGRAETQYF.